In this sample, the clone carrying this T cell receptor beta chain turned up a few times. This sample was included in a study of T-cell memory formation after mild COVID-19. CDR3 length: 14 residues. The V gene's germline CDR1 is SGDLS and CDR2 YYNGEE. Trimming cost V 4 bases and J 9 bases; bases outside gene matches: 9. 5'RACE primed from the constant segment yielded TCR alpha and TCR beta cDNA libraries bearing sample barcodes and UMIs. MiXCR was run by TCRdb on the 5' RACE reads, yielding one entry per CDR3 protein. The sample yields about 110,000 distinct CDR3 sequences, roughly an eighth seen once.

Source material: PBMCs or a T cell subset sorted from them (not recorded which). The receptor was derived from a man younger than 35 who had mild COVID-19 (a few samples of this study predate the infection). Cell type and time point are not known. The chain joins TRBV9 to TRBJ2-1, with 8 bases identical to TRBD1. The CDR3 sequence is CASSPGQDMGEQFF. The DNA of the CDR3 is TGTGCCAGCAGCCCGGGACAGGACATGGGTGAGCAGTTCTTC. The entire variable domain, with the rest obtained from reference TRBV9 and TRBJ2-1, is as follows: DSGVTQTPKHLITATGQRVTLRCSPRSGDLSVYWYQQSLDQGLQFLIQYYNGEERAKGNILERFSAQQFPDLHSELNLSSLELGDSALYFCASSPGQDMGEQFFGPGTRLTVL.